This TCR beta chain appears in the sequencing data of a study of blood T cell repertoires in COVID-19. Study overall: Samples taken during acute and convalescent COVID-19 were collected in the United States, Italy and Spain.

This clone has just one count. Enrollees, about 18 to 100 years old, lived in 24 US areas. The V gene's germline CDR1 is LNHDA and CDR2 SQIVND (reference sequence). J was trimmed by 7 bases and V by 3 bases; bases with no gene match: 10. This CDR3 contains 16 residues. As processed by the authors: Reference gene primer amplification gave estimated nucleated cell counts. Assay: immunoSEQ multiplex PCR; the TCRdb copy retains only in-frame clones and omits some. That table is the source of V, J and clone size, and D and trimming were worked out from the DNA. The table has around 330,000 clones, 80% to 90% seen once.

This receptor was obtained from a woman between 18 and 30 years old who had recovered from COVID-19. V is TRBV19 and J is TRBJ2-1, with 9 nucleotides matching TRBD2. Material: PBMCs or T cells enriched from blood (not recorded which). CDR3 in DNA: TGTGCCAGTAGTATGGTCTTGGGGACTAGCACTAATGAGCAGTTCTTC. Protein sequence: CASSMVLGTSTNEQFF.